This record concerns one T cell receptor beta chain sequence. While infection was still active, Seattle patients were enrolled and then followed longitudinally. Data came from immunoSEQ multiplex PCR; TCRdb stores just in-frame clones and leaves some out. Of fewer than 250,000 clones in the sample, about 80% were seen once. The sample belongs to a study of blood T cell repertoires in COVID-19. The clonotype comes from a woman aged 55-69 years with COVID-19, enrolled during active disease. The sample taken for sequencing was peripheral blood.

The CDR3 is CSVASGGYYNEQFF. In DNA, the CDR3 is TGCAGCGTTGCTAGCGGGGGGTATTACAATGAGCAGTTCTTC. J is TRBJ2-1 and V is TRBV29-1, with TRBD2 identical over 11 bases. The length of the CDR3 is 14 residues. J gave up 4 bases and V 4 bases, and 3 bases lay outside the gene matches. Germline CDR1 SQVTM, CDR2 ANQGSEA.